The TCR beta chain under discussion was sequenced for a study of blood T cell repertoires in COVID-19. Sequencing was performed with immunoSEQ multiplex PCR; in TCRdb, only in-frame clones are kept and a portion is missing. This table holds roughly 180,000 clones, roughly 80% found once. This receptor was taken from a man in his forties who had recovered from COVID-19. Sample: PBMCs or T cells enriched from blood (not recorded which).

In DNA, the CDR3 is TGTGCCAGCAGTGAACAGGGGGCAGGGTTAACTGAAGCTTTCTTT. Translated: CASSEQGAGLTEAFF. The V and J genes are TRBV9 and TRBJ1-1; 9 bases agree with TRBD1. The CDR3 has 15 residues. From germline, CDR1 is SGDLS and CDR2 YYNGEE. Trimming at V came to 5 bases and at J to 5 bases, leaving 10 bases not matched to a gene.